This T cell receptor beta chain was documented in a study of blood T cell repertoires in COVID-19. The V gene end was trimmed by 5 bases and the J gene end by 7 bases; junction bases not matched to a gene: 10. The CDR3 is 14 residues long. CDR1 and CDR2 (germline): SGHTA, FQGTGA. TCRdb keeps only in-frame clones here, not all; method: immunoSEQ multiplex PCR. The sample holds over 200,000 clones, 80% to 95% seen once. The rearrangement uses TRBV7-3 and TRBJ1-2, with 7 bases aligning to TRBD1. Sequenced material: peripheral blood. The TCR comes from a man aged 60 to 69 with COVID-19, enrolled during active disease. The DNA of the CDR3 is TGTGCCAGCAGCCCCCGAGGGGGCAGCCCTGGCTACACCTTC. Translated: CASSPRGGSPGYTF. The full variable domain, in which reference TRBV7-3 and TRBJ1-2 provide the parts outside the CDR3, is GAGVSQTPSNKVTEKGKYVELRCDPISGHTALYWYRQSLGQGPEFLIYFQGTGAADDSGLPNDRFFAVRPEGSVSTLKIQRTERGDSAVYLCASSPRGGSPGYTFGSGTRLTVV.